This T cell receptor (beta chain) was recovered during a study of T cell repertoires in cytomegalovirus infection. Germline V gene lookup returns CDR1 KGHDR and CDR2 SFDVKD. The CDR3 has 16 amino acids. The V end was cut by 9 bases, the J end by 3 bases, with 17 bases between. One entry per CDR3 protein, called by TCRdb with MiXCR from the reads. In the table there are fewer than 900,000 distinct CDR3 sequences, around 29% of which are singletons. Remarks on this clonotype: Antigen: not known.

The sample here was cultured CD8+ T cells from PBMCs, taken from culture after CMV antigen stimulation. The genes are TRBV24-1 and TRBJ1-6; no firm D call. This TCR came from a human donor in good health (CMV status not recorded). Some clones in this sample may be carry-over from other donors' samples. CDR3 region: CATLSTLTDYNSPLHF. The CDR3 nucleotides read TGTGCCACCCTATCGACTTTGACTGACTATAATTCACCCCTCCACTTT.